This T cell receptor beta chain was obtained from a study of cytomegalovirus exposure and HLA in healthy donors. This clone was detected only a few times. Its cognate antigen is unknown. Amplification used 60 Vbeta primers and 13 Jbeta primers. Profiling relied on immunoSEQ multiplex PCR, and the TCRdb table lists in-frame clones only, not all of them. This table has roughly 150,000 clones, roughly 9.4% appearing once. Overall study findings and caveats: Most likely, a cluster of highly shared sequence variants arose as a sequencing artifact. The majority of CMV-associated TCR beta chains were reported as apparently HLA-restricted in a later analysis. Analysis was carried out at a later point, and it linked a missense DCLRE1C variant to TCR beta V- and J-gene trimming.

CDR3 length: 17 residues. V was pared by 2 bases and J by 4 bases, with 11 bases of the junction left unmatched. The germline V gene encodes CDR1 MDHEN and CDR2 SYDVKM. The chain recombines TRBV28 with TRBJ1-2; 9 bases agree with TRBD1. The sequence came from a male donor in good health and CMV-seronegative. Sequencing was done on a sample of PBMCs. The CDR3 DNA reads TGTGCCAGCAGTTTACGGGCCGGGACAGGGACTTCCTATGGCTACACCTTC. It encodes CASSLRAGTGTSYGYTF.